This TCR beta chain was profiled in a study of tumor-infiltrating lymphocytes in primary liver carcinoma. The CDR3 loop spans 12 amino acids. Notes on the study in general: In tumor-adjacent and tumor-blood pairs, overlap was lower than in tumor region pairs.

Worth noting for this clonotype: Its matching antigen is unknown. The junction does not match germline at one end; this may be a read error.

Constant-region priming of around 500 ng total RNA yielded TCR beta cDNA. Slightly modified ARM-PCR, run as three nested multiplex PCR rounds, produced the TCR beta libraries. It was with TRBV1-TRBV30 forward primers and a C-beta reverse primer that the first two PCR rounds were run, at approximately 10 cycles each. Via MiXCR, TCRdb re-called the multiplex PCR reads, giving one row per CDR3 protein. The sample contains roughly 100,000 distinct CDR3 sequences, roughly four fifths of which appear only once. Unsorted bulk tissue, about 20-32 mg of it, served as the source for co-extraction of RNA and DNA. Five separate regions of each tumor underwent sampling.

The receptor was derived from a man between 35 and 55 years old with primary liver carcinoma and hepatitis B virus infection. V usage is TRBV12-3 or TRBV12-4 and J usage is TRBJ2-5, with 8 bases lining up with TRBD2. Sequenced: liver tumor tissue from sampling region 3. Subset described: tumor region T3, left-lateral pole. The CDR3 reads CAISLAREAQYF. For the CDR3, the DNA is TGTGCCATCAGTTTAGCGCGGGAGGCCCAGTACTTC.